This T cell receptor (beta chain) was sequenced in a study of Ad26.COV2.S vaccination and SARS-CoV-2 variants. Sequenced by immunoSEQ multiplex PCR; TCRdb stores in-frame clones only, minus some. The sample has about 400,000 clones, roughly 90% seen once. Sample treatment: 15 to 20 received Ad26.COV2.S at low or high dose, single or two shots; about five received placebo; per-sample allocation not given. Sampling was done on day 63 after the first vaccine or placebo injection. The V end was cut by 7 bases, the J end by 5 bases, with 17 bases between. CDR3 length equals 14 residues. Germline V CDR1 and CDR2: SNHLY, FYNNEI.

This chain uses TRBV2 with TRBJ2-5; D might be TRBD1 (6 bases). This specimen was peripheral blood, taken in a trial of Ad26.COV2.S vaccine versus placebo. This TCR derives from a person aged 18-60 years who received the Ad26.COV2.S COVID-19 vaccine or a placebo. As DNA, the CDR3 is TGTGCCAGCAAGGAAGCAGGGGTTTGGGAGACCCAGTACTTC. Amino acids: CASKEAGVWETQYF.